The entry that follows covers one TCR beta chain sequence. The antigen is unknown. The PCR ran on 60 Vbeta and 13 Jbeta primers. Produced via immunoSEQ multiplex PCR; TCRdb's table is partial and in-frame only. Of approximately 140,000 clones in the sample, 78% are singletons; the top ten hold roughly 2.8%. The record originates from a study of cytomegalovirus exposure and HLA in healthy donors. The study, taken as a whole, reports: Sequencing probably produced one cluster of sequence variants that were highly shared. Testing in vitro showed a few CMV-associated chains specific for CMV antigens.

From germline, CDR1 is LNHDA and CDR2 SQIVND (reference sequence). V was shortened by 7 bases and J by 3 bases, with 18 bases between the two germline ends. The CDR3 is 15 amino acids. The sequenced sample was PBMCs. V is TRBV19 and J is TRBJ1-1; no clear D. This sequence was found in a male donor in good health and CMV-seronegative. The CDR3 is CASTPGPGRDTEAFF. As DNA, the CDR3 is TGTGCCAGTACCCCGGGTCCGGGGAGGGACACTGAAGCTTTCTTT.